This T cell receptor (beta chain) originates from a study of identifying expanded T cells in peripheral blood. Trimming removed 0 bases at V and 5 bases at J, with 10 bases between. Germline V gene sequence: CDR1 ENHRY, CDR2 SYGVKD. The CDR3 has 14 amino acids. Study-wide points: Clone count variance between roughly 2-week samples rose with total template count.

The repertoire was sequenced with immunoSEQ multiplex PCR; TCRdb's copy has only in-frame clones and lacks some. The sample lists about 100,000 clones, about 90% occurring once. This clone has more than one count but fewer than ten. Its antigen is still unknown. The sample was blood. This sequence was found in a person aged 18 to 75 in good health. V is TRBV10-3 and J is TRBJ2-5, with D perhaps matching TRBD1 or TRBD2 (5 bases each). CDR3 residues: CAISESRGAETQYF. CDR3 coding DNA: TGTGCCATCAGTGAGTCAAGAGGGGCGGAGACCCAGTACTTC.